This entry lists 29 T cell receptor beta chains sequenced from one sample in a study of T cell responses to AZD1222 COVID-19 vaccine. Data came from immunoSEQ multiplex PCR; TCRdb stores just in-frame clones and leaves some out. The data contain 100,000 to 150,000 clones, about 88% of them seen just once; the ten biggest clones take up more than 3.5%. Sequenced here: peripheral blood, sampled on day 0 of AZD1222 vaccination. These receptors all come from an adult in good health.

CDR3 in amino acids: CASSYTGGDTEAFF. The CDR3 bases are TGTGCCAGCAGTTATACAGGAGGTGATACTGAAGCTTTCTTT. The genes are TRBV6-5 and TRBJ1-1, with a tentative D call TRBD1 (5 bases). The ends were cut back, 3 bases at V and 5 bases at J, with 13 bases in the middle. CDR3 size: 14 residues. Per the germline V gene, CDR1 is MNHEY and CDR2 is SVGAGI.

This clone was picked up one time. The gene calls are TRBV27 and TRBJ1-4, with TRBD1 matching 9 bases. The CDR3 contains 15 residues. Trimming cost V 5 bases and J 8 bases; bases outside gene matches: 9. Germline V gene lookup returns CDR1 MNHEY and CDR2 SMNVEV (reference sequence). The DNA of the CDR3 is TGTGCCAGCAGTAGACCGGGACAGGGAAGAGAAAAACTGTTTTTT. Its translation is CASSRPGQGREKLFF.

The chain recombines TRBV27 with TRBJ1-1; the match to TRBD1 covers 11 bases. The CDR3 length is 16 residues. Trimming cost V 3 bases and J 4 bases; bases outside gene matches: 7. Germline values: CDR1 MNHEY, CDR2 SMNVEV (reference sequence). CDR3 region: CASSFTGQGVGTEAFF. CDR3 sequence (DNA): TGTGCCAGCAGTTTTACGGGACAGGGGGTGGGCACTGAAGCTTTCTTT.

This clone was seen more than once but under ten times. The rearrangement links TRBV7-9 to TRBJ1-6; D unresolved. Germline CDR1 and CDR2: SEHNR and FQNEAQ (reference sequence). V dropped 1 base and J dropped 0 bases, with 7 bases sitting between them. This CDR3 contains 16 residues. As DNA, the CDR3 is TGTGCCAGCAGCTTAGATCCCAGCTCCTATAATTCACCCCTCCACTTT. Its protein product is CASSLDPSSYNSPLHF.

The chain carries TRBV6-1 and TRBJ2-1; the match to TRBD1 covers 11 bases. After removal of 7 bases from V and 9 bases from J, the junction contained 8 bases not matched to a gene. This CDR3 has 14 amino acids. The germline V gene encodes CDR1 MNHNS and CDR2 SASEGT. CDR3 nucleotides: TGTGCCAGCACCAGGGACAGGGGGAAGGGTGAGCAGTTCTTC. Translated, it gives CASTRDRGKGEQFF.

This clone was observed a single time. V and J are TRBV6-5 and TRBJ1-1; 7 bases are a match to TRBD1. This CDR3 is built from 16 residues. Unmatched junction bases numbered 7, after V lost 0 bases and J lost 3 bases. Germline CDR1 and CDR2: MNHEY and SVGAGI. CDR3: CASSYSTGISDTEAFF. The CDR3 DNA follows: TGTGCCAGCAGTTACTCGACAGGGATCAGCGACACTGAAGCTTTCTTT.

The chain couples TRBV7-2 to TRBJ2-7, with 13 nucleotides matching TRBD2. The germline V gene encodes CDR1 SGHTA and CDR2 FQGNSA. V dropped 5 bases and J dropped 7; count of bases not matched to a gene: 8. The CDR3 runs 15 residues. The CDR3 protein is CASSITSTSGREQYF. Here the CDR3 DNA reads TGTGCCAGCAGCATAACCTCGACTAGCGGGAGGGAGCAGTACTTC.

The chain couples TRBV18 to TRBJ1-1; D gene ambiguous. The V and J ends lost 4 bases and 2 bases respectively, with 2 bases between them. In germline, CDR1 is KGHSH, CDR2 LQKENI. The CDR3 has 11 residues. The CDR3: CASSLNTEAFF. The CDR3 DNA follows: TGTGCCAGCTCACTCAACACTGAAGCTTTCTTT.

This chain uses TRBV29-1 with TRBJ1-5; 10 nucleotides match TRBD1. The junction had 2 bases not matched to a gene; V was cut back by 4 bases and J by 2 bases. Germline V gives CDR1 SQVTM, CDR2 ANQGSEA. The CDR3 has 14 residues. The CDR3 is CSVGQGAGNQPQHF. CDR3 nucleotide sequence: TGCAGCGTTGGACAGGGGGCAGGCAATCAGCCCCAGCATTTT. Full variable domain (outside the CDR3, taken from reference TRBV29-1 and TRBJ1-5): SAVISQKPSRDICQRGTSLTIQCQVDSQVTMMFWYRQQPGQSLTLIATANQGSEATYESGFVIDKFPISRPNLTFSTLTVSNMSPEDSSIYLCSVGQGAGNQPQHFGDGTRLSIL.

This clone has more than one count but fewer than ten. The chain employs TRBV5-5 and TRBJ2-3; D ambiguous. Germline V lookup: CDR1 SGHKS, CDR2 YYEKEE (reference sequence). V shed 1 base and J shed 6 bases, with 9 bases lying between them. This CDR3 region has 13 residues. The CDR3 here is CASSLPNFDTQYF. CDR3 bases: TGTGCCAGCAGCTTGCCCAATTTCGATACGCAGTATTTT.

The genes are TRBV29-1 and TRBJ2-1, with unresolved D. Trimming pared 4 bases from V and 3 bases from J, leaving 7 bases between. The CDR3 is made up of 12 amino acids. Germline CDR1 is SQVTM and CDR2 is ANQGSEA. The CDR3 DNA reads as TGCAGCGTTGGACGGAACTACAATGAGCAGTTCTTC. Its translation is CSVGRNYNEQFF.

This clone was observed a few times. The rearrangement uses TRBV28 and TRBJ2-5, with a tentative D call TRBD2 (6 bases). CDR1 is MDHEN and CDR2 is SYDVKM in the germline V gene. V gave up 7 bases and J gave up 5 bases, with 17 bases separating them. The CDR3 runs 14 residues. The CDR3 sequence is CASTPGGGIETQYF. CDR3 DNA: TGTGCCAGCACCCCCGGTGGCGGGATCGAGACCCAGTACTTC.

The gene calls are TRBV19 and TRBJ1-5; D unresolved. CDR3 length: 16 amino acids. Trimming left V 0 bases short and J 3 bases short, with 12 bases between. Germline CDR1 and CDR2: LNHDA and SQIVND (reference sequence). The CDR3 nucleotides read TGTGCCAGTAGTATAGATAGGCAGGCTATCAATCAGCCCCAGCATTTT. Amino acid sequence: CASSIDRQAINQPQHF.

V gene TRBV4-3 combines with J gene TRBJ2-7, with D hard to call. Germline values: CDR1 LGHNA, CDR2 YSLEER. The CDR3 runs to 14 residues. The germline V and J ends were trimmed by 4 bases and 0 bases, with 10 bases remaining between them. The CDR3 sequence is CASSLDRYSYEQYF. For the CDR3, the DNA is TGCGCCAGCAGCCTTGACCGCTACTCCTACGAGCAGTACTTC.

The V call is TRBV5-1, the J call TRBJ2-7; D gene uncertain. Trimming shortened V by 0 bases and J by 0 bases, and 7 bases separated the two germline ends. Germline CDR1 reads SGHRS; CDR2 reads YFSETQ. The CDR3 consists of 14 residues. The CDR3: CASSLVGSSYEQYF. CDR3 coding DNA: TGCGCCAGCAGCTTGGTCGGTAGCTCCTACGAGCAGTACTTC.

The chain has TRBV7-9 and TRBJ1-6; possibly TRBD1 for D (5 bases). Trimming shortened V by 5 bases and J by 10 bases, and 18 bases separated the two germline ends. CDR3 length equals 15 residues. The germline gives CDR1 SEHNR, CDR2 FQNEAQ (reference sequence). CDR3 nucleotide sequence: TGTGCCAGCAGCGGAAAGGAGGGGTTCTTCTCACCCCTCCACTTT. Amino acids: CASSGKEGFFSPLHF.

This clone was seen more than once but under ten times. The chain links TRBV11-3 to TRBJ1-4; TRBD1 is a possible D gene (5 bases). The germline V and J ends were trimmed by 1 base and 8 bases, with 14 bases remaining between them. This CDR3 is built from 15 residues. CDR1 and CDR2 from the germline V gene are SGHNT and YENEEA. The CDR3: CASSLVSRAGEKLFF. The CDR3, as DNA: TGTGCCAGCAGCTTAGTCTCCAGGGCTGGAGAAAAACTGTTTTTT. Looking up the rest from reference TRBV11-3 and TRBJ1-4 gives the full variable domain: EAGVVQSPRYKIIEKKQPVAFWCNPISGHNTLYWYLQNLGQGPELLIRYENEEAVDDSQLPKDRFSAERLKGVDSTLKIQPAELGDSAVYLCASSLVSRAGEKLFFGSGTQLSVL.

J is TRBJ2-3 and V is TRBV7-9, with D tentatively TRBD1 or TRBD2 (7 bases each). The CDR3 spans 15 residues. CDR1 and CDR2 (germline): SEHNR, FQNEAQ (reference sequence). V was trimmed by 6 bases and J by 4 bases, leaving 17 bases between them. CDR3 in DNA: TGTGCCAGCAGTCCAGGGGGGGTAGTAGCAGATACGCAGTATTTT. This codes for CASSPGGVVADTQYF.

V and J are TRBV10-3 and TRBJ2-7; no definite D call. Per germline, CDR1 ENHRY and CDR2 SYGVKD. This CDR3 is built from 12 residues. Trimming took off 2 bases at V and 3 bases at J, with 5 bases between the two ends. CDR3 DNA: TGTGCCATCAGTGAGCAGAACTACGAGCAGTACTTC. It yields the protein CAISEQNYEQYF.

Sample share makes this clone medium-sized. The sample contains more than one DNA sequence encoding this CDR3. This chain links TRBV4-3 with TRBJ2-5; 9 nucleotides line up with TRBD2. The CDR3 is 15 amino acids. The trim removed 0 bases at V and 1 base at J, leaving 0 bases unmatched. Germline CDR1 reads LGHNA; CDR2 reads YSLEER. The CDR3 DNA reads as TGCGCCAGCAGCCAAGAGCGGGGGGGCCAAGAGACCCAGTACTTC. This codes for CASSQERGGQETQYF.

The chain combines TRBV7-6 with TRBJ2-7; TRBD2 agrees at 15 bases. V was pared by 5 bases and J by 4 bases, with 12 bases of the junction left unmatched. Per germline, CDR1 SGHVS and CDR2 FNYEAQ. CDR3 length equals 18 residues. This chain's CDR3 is CASSLGLAGGLGSYEQYF. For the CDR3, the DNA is TGTGCCAGCAGCCTGGGACTAGCGGGGGGTTTGGGTTCATACGAGCAGTACTTC. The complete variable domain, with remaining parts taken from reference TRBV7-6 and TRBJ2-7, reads GAGVSQSPRYKVTKRGQDVALRCDPISGHVSLYWYRQALGQGPEFLTYFNYEAQQDKSGLPNDRFSAERPEGSISTLTIQRTEQRDSAMYRCASSLGLAGGLGSYEQYFGPGTRLTVT.

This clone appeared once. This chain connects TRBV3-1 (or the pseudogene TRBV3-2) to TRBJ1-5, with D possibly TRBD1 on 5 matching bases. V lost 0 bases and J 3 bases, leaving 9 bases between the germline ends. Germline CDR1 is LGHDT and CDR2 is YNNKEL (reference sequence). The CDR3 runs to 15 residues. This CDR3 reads CASSQDGALNQPQHF. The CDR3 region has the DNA TGTGCCAGCAGCCAAGATGGGGCCCTCAATCAGCCCCAGCATTTT.

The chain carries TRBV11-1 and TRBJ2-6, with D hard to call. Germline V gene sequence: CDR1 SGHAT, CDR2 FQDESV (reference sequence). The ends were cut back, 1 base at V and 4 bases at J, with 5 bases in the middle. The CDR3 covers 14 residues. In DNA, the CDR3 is TGTGCCAGCAGCTTAGGCTTGGGGGCCAACGTCCTGACTTTC. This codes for CASSLGLGANVLTF. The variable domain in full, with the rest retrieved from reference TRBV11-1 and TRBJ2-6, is EAEVAQSPRYKITEKSQAVAFWCDPISGHATLYWYRQILGQGPELLVQFQDESVVDDSQLPKDRFSAERLKGVDSTLKIQPAELGDSAMYLCASSLGLGANVLTFGAGSRLTVL.

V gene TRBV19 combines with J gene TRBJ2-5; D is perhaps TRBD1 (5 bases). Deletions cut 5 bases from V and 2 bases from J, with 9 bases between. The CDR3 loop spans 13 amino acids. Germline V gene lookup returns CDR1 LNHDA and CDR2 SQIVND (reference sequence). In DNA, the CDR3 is TGTGCCAGTAGTCAGTGGACACAAGAGACCCAGTACTTC. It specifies CASSQWTQETQYF.

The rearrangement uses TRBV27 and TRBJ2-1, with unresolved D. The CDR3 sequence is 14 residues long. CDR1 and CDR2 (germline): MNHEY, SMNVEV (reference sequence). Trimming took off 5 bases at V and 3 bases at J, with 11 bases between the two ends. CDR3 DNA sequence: TGTGCCAGCAGTCCCTTTCGGGTCTACAATGAGCAGTTCTTC. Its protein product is CASSPFRVYNEQFF.

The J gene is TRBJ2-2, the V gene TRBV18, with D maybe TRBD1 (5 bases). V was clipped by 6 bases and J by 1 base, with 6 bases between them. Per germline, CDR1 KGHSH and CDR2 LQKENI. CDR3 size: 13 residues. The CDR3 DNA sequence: TGTGCCAGCTCGGACAAGAACACCGGGGAGCTGTTTTTT. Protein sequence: CASSDKNTGELFF.

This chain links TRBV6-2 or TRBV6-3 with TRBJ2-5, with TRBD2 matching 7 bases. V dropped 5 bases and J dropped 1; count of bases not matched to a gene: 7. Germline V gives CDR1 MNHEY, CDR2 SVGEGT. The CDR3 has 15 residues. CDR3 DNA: TGTGCCAGCAGTGTAGGGGACTACAGCCAAGAGACCCAGTACTTC. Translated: CASSVGDYSQETQYF.

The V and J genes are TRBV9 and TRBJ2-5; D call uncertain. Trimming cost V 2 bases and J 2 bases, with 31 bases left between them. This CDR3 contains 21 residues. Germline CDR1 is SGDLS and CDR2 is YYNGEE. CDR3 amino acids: CASSVSRLPALVDAPQETQYF. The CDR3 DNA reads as TGTGCCAGCAGCGTGAGTAGACTTCCCGCGCTCGTCGACGCCCCTCAAGAGACCCAGTACTTC.

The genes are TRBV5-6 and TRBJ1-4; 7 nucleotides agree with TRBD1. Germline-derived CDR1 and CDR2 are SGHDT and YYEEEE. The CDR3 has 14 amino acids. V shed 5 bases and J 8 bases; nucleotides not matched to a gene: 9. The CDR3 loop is CASSLPGGEEKLFF. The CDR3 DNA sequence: TGTGCCAGCAGTTTGCCAGGGGGGGAGGAAAAACTGTTTTTT.